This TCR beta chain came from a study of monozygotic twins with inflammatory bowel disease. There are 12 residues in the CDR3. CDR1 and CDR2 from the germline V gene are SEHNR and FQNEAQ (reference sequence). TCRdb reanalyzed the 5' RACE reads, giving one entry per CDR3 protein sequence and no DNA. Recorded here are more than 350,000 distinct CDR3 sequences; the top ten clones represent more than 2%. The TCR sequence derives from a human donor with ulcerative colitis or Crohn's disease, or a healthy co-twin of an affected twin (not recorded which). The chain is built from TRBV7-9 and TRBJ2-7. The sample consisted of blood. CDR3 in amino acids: CASSLRLNEQYF.